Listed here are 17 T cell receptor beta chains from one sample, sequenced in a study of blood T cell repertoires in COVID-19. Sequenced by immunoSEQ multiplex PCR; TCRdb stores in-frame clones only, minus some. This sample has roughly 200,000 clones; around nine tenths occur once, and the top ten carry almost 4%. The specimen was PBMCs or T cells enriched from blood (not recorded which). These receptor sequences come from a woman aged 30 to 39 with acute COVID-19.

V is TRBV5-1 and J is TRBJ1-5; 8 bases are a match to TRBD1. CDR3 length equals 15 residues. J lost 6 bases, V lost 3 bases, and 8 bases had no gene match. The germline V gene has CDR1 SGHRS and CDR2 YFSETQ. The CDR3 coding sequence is TGCGCCAGCAGCTCGGAGGACAGGGTGAGTCAGCCCCAGCATTTT. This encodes CASSSEDRVSQPQHF.

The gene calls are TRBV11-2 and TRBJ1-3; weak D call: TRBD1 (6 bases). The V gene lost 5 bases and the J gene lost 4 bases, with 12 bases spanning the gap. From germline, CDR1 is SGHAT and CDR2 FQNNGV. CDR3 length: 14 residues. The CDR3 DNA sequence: TGTGCCAGCAGCACTCGGGACAACGGAAACACCATATATTTT. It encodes CASSTRDNGNTIYF. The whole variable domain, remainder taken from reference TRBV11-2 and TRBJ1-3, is EAGVAQSPRYKIIEKRQSVAFWCNPISGHATLYWYQQILGQGPKLLIQFQNNGVVDDSQLPKDRFSAERLKGVDSTLKIQPAKLEDSAVYLCASSTRDNGNTIYFGEGSWLTVV.

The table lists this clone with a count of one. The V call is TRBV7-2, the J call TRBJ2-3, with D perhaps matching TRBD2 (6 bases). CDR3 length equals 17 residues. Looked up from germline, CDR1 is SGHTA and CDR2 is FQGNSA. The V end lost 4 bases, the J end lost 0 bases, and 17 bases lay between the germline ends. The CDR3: CASSYYRTTISTDTQYF. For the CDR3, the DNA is TGTGCCAGCAGCTATTACCGGACTACGATAAGCACAGATACGCAGTATTTT.

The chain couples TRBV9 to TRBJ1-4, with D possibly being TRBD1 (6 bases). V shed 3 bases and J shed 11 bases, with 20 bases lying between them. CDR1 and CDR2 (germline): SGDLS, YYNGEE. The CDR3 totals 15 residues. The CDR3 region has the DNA TGTGCCAGCAGCGCTGGGGGCACCGTGGGGGAGAAACTGTTTTTT. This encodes CASSAGGTVGEKLFF.

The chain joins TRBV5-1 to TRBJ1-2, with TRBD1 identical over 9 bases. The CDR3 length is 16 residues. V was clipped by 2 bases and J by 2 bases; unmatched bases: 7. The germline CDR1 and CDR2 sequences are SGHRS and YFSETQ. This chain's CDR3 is CASSFSSGTGNYGYTF. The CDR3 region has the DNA TGCGCCAGCAGCTTTTCCTCCGGGACAGGGAACTATGGCTACACCTTC.

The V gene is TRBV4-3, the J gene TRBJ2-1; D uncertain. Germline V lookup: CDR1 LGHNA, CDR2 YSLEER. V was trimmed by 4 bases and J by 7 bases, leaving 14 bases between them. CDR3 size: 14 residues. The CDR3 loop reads CASSRRETDNEQFF. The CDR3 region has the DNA TGCGCCAGCAGCCGTCGAGAGACTGATAATGAGCAGTTCTTC.

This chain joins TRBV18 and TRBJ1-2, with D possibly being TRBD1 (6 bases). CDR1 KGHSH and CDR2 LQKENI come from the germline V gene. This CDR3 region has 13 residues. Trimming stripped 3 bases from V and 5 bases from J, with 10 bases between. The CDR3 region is CASSPMGAYGYTF. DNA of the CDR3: TGTGCCAGCTCACCTATGGGGGCGTATGGCTACACCTTC.

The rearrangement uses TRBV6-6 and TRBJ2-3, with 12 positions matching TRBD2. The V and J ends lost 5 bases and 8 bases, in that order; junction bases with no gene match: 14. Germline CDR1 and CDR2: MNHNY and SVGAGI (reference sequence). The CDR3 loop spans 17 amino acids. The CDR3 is CASSPESSGGARSTQYF. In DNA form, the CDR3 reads TGTGCCAGCAGTCCAGAGTCTAGCGGGGGGGCAAGGAGTACGCAGTATTTT.

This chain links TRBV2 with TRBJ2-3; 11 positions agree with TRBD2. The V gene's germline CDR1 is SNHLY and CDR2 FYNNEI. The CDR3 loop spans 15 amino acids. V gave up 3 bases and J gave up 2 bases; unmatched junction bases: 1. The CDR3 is CASSETSGDTDTQYF. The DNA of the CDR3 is TGTGCCAGCAGTGAGACTAGCGGGGACACAGATACGCAGTATTTT. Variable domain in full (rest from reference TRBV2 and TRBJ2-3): EPEVTQTPSHQVTQMGQEVILRCVPISNHLYFYWYRQILGQKVEFLVSFYNNEISEKSEIFDDQFSVERPDGSNFTLKIRSTKLEDSAMYFCASSETSGDTDTQYFGPGTRLTVL.

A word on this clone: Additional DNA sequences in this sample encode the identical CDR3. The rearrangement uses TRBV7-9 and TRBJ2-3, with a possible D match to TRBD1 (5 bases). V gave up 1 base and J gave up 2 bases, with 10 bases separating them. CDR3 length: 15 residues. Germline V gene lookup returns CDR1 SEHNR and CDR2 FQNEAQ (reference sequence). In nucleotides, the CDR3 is TGTGCCAGCAGCTTAGAGGGGCAAGTCACAGATACGCAGTATTTT. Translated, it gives CASSLEGQVTDTQYF.

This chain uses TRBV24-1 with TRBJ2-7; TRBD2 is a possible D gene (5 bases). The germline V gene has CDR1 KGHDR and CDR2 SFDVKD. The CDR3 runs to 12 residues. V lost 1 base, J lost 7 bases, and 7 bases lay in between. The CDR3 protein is CATSDFTGEQYF. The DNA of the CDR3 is TGTGCCACCAGTGATTTTACGGGAGAGCAGTACTTC.

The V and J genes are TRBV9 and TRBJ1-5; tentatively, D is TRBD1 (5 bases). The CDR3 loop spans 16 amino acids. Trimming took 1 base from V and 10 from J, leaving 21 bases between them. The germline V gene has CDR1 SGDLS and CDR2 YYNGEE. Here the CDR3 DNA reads TGTGCCAGCAGCGTAAATCTTGCAGGGTCGGTAGGTCCCCAGCATTTT. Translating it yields CASSVNLAGSVGPQHF.

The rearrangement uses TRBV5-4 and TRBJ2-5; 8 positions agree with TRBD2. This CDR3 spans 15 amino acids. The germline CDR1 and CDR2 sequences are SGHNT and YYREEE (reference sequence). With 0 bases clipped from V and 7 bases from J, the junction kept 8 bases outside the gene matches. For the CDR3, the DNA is TGTGCCAGCAGCTTGGTCGGGGGGGCCAAGGGGACCCAGTACTTC. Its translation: CASSLVGGAKGTQYF.

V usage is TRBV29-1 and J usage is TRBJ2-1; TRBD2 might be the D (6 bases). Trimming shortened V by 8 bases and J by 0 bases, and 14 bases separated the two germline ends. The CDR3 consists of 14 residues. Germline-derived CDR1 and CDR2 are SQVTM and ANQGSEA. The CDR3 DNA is TGCAGCTTACGGGACTTAAGCTCCTACAATGAGCAGTTCTTC. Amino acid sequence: CSLRDLSSYNEQFF.

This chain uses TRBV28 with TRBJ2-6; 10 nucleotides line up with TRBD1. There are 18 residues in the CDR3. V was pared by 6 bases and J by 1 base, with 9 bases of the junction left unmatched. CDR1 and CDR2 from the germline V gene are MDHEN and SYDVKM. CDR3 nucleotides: TGTGCCAGCAGCAGACCGGGACAGGGGTCGTCTGGGGCCAACGTCCTGACTTTC. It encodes CASSRPGQGSSGANVLTF. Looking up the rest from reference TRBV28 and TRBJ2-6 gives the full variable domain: DVKVTQSSRYLVKRTGEKVFLECVQDMDHENMFWYRQDPGLGLRLIYFSYDVKMKEKGDIPEGYSVSREKKERFSLILESASTNQTSMYLCASSRPGQGSSGANVLTFGAGSRLTVL.

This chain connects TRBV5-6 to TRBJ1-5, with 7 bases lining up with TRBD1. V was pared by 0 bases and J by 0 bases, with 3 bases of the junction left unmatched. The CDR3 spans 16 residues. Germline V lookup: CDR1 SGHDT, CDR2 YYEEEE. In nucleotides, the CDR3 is TGTGCCAGCAGCTTGGGGACAGGATATAGCAATCAGCCCCAGCATTTT. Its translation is CASSLGTGYSNQPQHF.

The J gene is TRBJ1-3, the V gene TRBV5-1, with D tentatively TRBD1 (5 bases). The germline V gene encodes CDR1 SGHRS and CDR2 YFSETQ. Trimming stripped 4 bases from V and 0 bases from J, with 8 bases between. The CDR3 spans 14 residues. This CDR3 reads CASSTDISGNTIYF. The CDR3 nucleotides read TGCGCCAGCAGCACGGACATCTCTGGAAACACCATATATTTT.